Here is one T cell receptor beta chain with its context. Its target is not known. CDR1 MDHEN and CDR2 SYDVKM come from the germline V gene. The V end was cut by 1 base, the J end by 5 bases, with 8 bases between. The length of the CDR3 is 13 residues. This entry comes from a study of PD-1 blockade in classical Hodgkin lymphoma. Whole-study findings and limits: Newly diagnosed patients reportedly trailed healthy donors in baseline TCR diversity. Patients who responded completely had about the same baseline diversity as newly diagnosed patients. Repertoire differences lack defined causes, possibly disease activity or prior therapy.

Patients all relapsed after autologous stem cell transplantation, and there was variation in brentuximab vedotin exposure. TCRdb's table, derived via immunoSEQ multiplex PCR, lists solely in-frame clones and lacks some. The sample lists roughly 42,000 clones, about 72% occurring once. This sequence originates from a human donor with classical Hodgkin lymphoma. The chain is built from TRBV28 and TRBJ1-2; D remains unclear. The starting material was peripheral blood mononuclear cells (PBMCs), obtained at baseline. DNA of the CDR3: TGTGCCAGCAGTTTATCGTCCAGTTATGGCTACACCTTC. It is translated as CASSLSSSYGYTF.